The 6 T cell receptor beta chains below come from one sample, sequenced in a study of blood T cell repertoires in COVID-19. TCRdb keeps only in-frame clones here, not all; method: immunoSEQ multiplex PCR. The sample contains 120,000 to 150,000 clones, 85% to 90% of which appear only once. The specimen sequenced was peripheral blood. The receptors were sampled from a woman aged 50 to 60 with active or convalescent COVID-19.

The CDR3 spells CASSITGTIRGSQFF. CDR3 coding DNA: TGTGCCAGTAGTATCACCGGGACAATAAGGGGTAGCCAGTTCTTC. This sequence joins TRBV19 and TRBJ2-1; the D gene is possibly TRBD1 (6 bases). Germline lookup yields CDR1 LNHDA and CDR2 SQIVND (reference sequence). CDR3 size: 15 residues. V lost 3 bases to trimming and J lost 13 bases, with 22 bases between them.

The chain is built from TRBV25-1 and TRBJ2-5; 10 positions match TRBD1. The trim removed 3 bases at V and 6 bases at J, leaving 7 bases unmatched. CDR1 is MGHDK and CDR2 is SYGVNS in the germline V gene. The CDR3 spans 15 residues. The CDR3 loop is CASSDPGTGVQTQYF. The CDR3 nucleotides read TGTGCCAGCAGTGACCCCGGGACAGGGGTTCAGACCCAGTACTTC.

The CDR3 loop is CASSLMSAEAFF. Written as DNA, the CDR3 is TGTGCCAGCAGTTTAATGTCAGCTGAAGCTTTCTTT. The chain employs TRBV28 and TRBJ1-1; unclear D gene. The CDR3 runs 12 residues. V dropped 2 bases and J dropped 6 bases, with 7 bases sitting between them. Per germline, CDR1 MDHEN and CDR2 SYDVKM.

V usage is TRBV5-1 and J usage is TRBJ2-5; possibly TRBD2 for D (7 bases). Trimming took 4 bases from V and 7 from J, leaving 20 bases between them. This CDR3 has 15 amino acids. In germline, CDR1 is SGHRS, CDR2 YFSETQ. CDR3 region: CASSTGLGGASTQYF. CDR3 sequence (DNA): TGCGCCAGCAGCACCGGACTAGGGGGTGCCTCGACCCAGTACTTC. The full variable domain, its missing parts supplied by reference TRBV5-1 and TRBJ2-5, is KAGVTQTPRYLIKTRGQQVTLSCSPISGHRSVSWYQQTPGQGLQFLFEYFSETQRNKGNFPGRFSGRQFSNSRSEMNVSTLELGDSALYLCASSTGLGGASTQYFGPGTRLLVL.

This chain uses TRBV28 with TRBJ2-5; D unclear. Per the germline V gene, CDR1 is MDHEN and CDR2 is SYDVKM. V lost 6 bases and J lost 4, with 12 bases in between. The CDR3 runs to 13 residues. The CDR3 nucleotides read TGTGCCAGCAGGGGCACAGTAATAGAGACCCAGTACTTC. Translating it yields CASRGTVIETQYF.

The chain has TRBV19 and TRBJ2-2, with a tentative D call TRBD2 (5 bases). The CDR3 covers 18 residues. V was trimmed by 8 bases and J by 0 bases, leaving 22 bases between them. Germline-derived CDR1 and CDR2 are LNHDA and SQIVND (reference sequence). The CDR3 region has the DNA TGTGCCAGTCGTCAGGACTTCTTCCTATCATCGAACACCGGGGAGCTGTTTTTT. Protein sequence: CASRQDFFLSSNTGELFF. The full variable domain, with the rest looked up from reference TRBV19 and TRBJ2-2, is DGGITQSPKYLFRKEGQNVTLSCEQNLNHDAMYWYRQDPGQGLRLIYYSQIVNDFQKGDIAEGYSVSREKKESFPLTVTSAQKNPTAFYLCASRQDFFLSSNTGELFFGEGSRLTVL.